One sample yielded the 27 T cell receptor beta chains listed below, sequenced in a study of T cell responses to AZD1222 COVID-19 vaccine. TCRdb keeps only in-frame clones here, not all; method: immunoSEQ multiplex PCR. Among 150,000 to 200,000 clones listed, roughly nine tenths were seen once. The sequences come from peripheral blood, collected on day 0 of AZD1222 vaccination. The receptor set was obtained from an adult in good health.

This clone showed up just once. The chain is built from TRBV28 and TRBJ1-5; 7 bases map to TRBD1. V dropped 6 bases and J dropped 0; count of bases not matched to a gene: 8. In germline, CDR1 is MDHEN, CDR2 SYDVKM. CDR3 size: 16 residues. The CDR3 region has the DNA TGTGCCAGCAGCGGAGGGACAGTTAATAGCAATCAGCCCCAGCATTTT. Encoded protein: CASSGGTVNSNQPQHF. Full variable domain (outside the CDR3, taken from reference TRBV28 and TRBJ1-5): DVKVTQSSRYLVKRTGEKVFLECVQDMDHENMFWYRQDPGLGLRLIYFSYDVKMKEKGDIPEGYSVSREKKERFSLILESASTNQTSMYLCASSGGTVNSNQPQHFGDGTRLSIL.

The chain carries TRBV6-5 and TRBJ1-1, with unresolved D. The germline CDR1 and CDR2 sequences are MNHEY and SVGAGI. There are 13 residues in the CDR3. The V end was cut by 5 bases, the J end by 7 bases, with 14 bases between. CDR3 coding DNA: TGTGCCAGCAGTCTCCGGAGCGGACTTGAAGCTTTCTTT. Translated: CASSLRSGLEAFF.

The rearrangement uses TRBV7-9 and TRBJ1-5; D gene unclear. The CDR3 runs to 14 residues. V gave up 4 bases and J gave up 3 bases, with 10 bases separating them. CDR1 is SEHNR and CDR2 is FQNEAQ in the germline V gene (reference sequence). The CDR3 bases are TGTGCCAGCAGCTCCAGCTCCGACAATCAGCCCCAGCATTTT. Its protein is CASSSSSDNQPQHF.

The genes are TRBV29-1 and TRBJ1-1; 8 bases align to TRBD1. J was trimmed by 5 bases and V by 7 bases; bases with no gene match: 6. Germline lookup yields CDR1 SQVTM and CDR2 ANQGSEA. The CDR3 has 12 residues. The chain's CDR3 is CSAGQGSTEAFF. CDR3 DNA: TGCAGCGCAGGACAGGGATCGACTGAAGCTTTCTTT.

The chain uses TRBV15 and TRBJ2-1; 8 bases agree with TRBD2. The germline CDR1 and CDR2 sequences are LNHNV and YYDKDF (reference sequence). The V gene end was trimmed by 3 bases and the J gene end by 1 base; junction bases not matched to a gene: 11. CDR3 length: 18 residues. The CDR3 region is CATSSSFGAGGSYNEQFF. The CDR3 nucleotides are TGTGCCACCAGCAGTTCCTTCGGGGCGGGAGGTTCCTACAATGAGCAGTTCTTC.

V usage is TRBV19 and J usage is TRBJ1-5; D perhaps matches TRBD1 (6 bases). V shed 3 bases and J shed 4 bases, with 16 bases lying between them. Germline CDR1 reads LNHDA; CDR2 reads SQIVND (reference sequence). This CDR3 is built from 16 residues. The CDR3: CASSMLGQGFNQPQHF. The CDR3 nucleotides are TGTGCCAGTAGTATGTTGGGGCAGGGGTTTAATCAGCCCCAGCATTTT. Looking up the rest from reference TRBV19 and TRBJ1-5 gives the full variable domain: DGGITQSPKYLFRKEGQNVTLSCEQNLNHDAMYWYRQDPGQGLRLIYYSQIVNDFQKGDIAEGYSVSREKKESFPLTVTSAQKNPTAFYLCASSMLGQGFNQPQHFGDGTRLSIL.

The V call is TRBV29-1, the J call TRBJ2-1; TRBD1 might be the D (5 bases). The CDR3 has 16 amino acids. The germline V gene has CDR1 SQVTM and CDR2 ANQGSEA. The V gene lost 0 bases and the J gene lost 1 base, with 13 bases spanning the gap. The CDR3 loop reads CSVEDRYRRSYNEQFF. The CDR3 nucleotides are TGCAGCGTTGAAGATCGATACAGGAGATCCTACAATGAGCAGTTCTTC.

This chain joins TRBV7-9 and TRBJ1-3; no firm D call. V was cut by 5 bases and J by 0 bases, with 11 bases left in between. CDR3 length: 15 amino acids. Germline V gene lookup returns CDR1 SEHNR and CDR2 FQNEAQ (reference sequence). The CDR3 reads CASSVGFRSGNTIYF. The CDR3 coding sequence is TGTGCCAGCAGCGTAGGTTTCCGCTCTGGAAACACCATATATTTT.

The chain recombines TRBV11-2 with TRBJ2-3; TRBD2 matches at 9 bases. The germline CDR1 and CDR2 sequences are SGHAT and FQNNGV. J was trimmed by 2 bases and V by 6 bases; bases with no gene match: 6. This CDR3 spans 15 amino acids. The CDR3 coding sequence is TGTGCCAGCAGGGGCGGGGGGGTATACACAGATACGCAGTATTTT. This encodes CASRGGGVYTDTQYF.

This clone was found once. The rearrangement links TRBV6-5 to TRBJ1-5, with a possible D match to TRBD1 (5 bases). The germline CDR1 and CDR2 sequences are MNHEY and SVGAGI. V lost 8 bases, J lost 3 bases, and 11 bases lay in between. The CDR3 is 13 residues long. Written as DNA, the CDR3 is TGTGCCAGCCGGCAGGGAATCAATCAGCCCCAGCATTTT. Translated, it gives CASRQGINQPQHF.

The chain joins TRBV6-5 to TRBJ1-1, with 12 bases that match TRBD1. The CDR3 extends over 16 amino acids. Trimming took 4 bases from V and 5 from J; bases not matched to a gene: 8. Germline V gene lookup returns CDR1 MNHEY and CDR2 SVGAGI. The CDR3 sequence is CASSSRGQGARTEAFF. The DNA of the CDR3 is TGTGCCAGCAGTTCGCGGGGACAGGGGGCGAGGACTGAAGCTTTCTTT.

The CDR3 region has the DNA TGTGCCAGCAGCCAAGCCGCTCAAAATCAGCCCCAGCATTTT. The encoded protein is CASSQAAQNQPQHF. The chain combines TRBV3-1 (or the pseudogene TRBV3-2) with TRBJ1-5; D call uncertain. The CDR3 consists of 14 residues. The germline V and J ends were trimmed by 1 base and 4 bases, with 8 bases remaining between them. From germline, CDR1 is LGHDT and CDR2 YNNKEL (reference sequence).

The chain employs TRBV6-5 and TRBJ1-1; D call uncertain. This CDR3 comprises 12 residues. The V end lost 7 bases, the J end lost 7 bases, and 13 bases lay between the germline ends. The germline gives CDR1 MNHEY, CDR2 SVGAGI. The CDR3 here is CASNRGEGEAFF. The CDR3 DNA reads TGTGCCAGCAATCGCGGGGAAGGTGAAGCTTTCTTT.

The CDR3, as DNA: TGTGCCAGCAGTAAGGGACTAGCGGTGGAGACCCAGTACTTC. It is translated as CASSKGLAVETQYF. This sequence joins TRBV6-5 and TRBJ2-5, with 11 bases lining up with TRBD2. The CDR3 contains 14 residues. V dropped 5 bases and J dropped 5; count of bases not matched to a gene: 4. Germline CDR1 MNHEY, CDR2 SVGAGI.

This clone was seen at least ten times. The CDR3 region has the DNA TGCGCCAGCAGCACAAGGTCGGGGGGAAACACCATATATTTT. Encoded protein: CASSTRSGGNTIYF. The chain has TRBV5-1 and TRBJ1-3; D not resolved. This CDR3 has 14 amino acids. V was pared by 4 bases and J by 4 bases, with 12 bases between. Germline values: CDR1 SGHRS, CDR2 YFSETQ.

This chain uses TRBV28 with TRBJ2-3; the match to TRBD2 covers 8 bases. The CDR3 runs 15 residues. V shed 5 bases, J shed 5 bases, and the junction held 9 bases outside the gene matches. Germline CDR1 reads MDHEN; CDR2 reads SYDVKM. DNA for the CDR3: TGTGCCAGCAGTCCCCTCGCGGGGGGCCGAGATACGCAGTATTTT. It specifies CASSPLAGGRDTQYF. Drawing the rest from reference TRBV28 and TRBJ2-3, the complete variable domain is DVKVTQSSRYLVKRTGEKVFLECVQDMDHENMFWYRQDPGLGLRLIYFSYDVKMKEKGDIPEGYSVSREKKERFSLILESASTNQTSMYLCASSPLAGGRDTQYFGPGTRLTVL.

V gene TRBV7-3 combines with J gene TRBJ2-2; 15 nucleotides align to TRBD2. J gave up 5 bases and V 5 bases, and 6 bases lay outside the gene matches. The CDR3 contains 17 residues. Germline V gene data show CDR1 as SGHTA and CDR2 as FQGTGA. CDR3 region: CASSTRTSGRETGELFF. CDR3 coding DNA: TGTGCCAGCAGCACCCGGACTAGCGGGAGGGAAACCGGGGAGCTGTTTTTT. The variable domain in full, with the rest retrieved from reference TRBV7-3 and TRBJ2-2, is GAGVSQTPSNKVTEKGKYVELRCDPISGHTALYWYRQSLGQGPEFLIYFQGTGAADDSGLPNDRFFAVRPEGSVSTLKIQRTERGDSAVYLCASSTRTSGRETGELFFGEGSRLTVL.

The genes are TRBV27 and TRBJ2-7; D is undetermined. The germline V gene has CDR1 MNHEY and CDR2 SMNVEV (reference sequence). The ends were cut back, 7 bases at V and 1 base at J, with 17 bases in the middle. This CDR3 spans 15 amino acids. The CDR3 is CASKNLLSRSYEQYF. CDR3 nucleotides: TGTGCCAGCAAAAATCTTTTGAGCAGATCCTACGAGCAGTACTTC.

The chain uses TRBV19 and TRBJ1-6; no reliable D call. Germline CDR1 reads LNHDA; CDR2 reads SQIVND (reference sequence). The CDR3 covers 14 residues. Trimming cost V 3 bases and J 8 bases, with 11 bases left between them. The CDR3 region is CASSIGKVHSPLHF. CDR3 sequence (DNA): TGTGCCAGTAGTATCGGCAAGGTCCATTCACCCCTCCACTTT.

In regard to this clone: One junction end does not reproduce the germline sequence, and a read error may be involved. The chain links TRBV6-2 or TRBV6-3 to TRBJ1-2; TRBD1 is a possible D gene (6 bases). Germline loops: CDR1 MNHEY, CDR2 SVGEGT. The CDR3 contains 12 residues. DNA for the CDR3: TGTGCCAGCAGCCCAGGGGCCTATCGCTACACCTTC. Its translation: CASSPGAYRYTF.

The chain couples TRBV18 to TRBJ1-2; 7 positions match TRBD1. Germline CDR1 and CDR2: KGHSH and LQKENI. This CDR3 region has 17 residues. Germline trimming cut 1 base from V and 1 base from J; bases unmatched to any gene: 9. The CDR3 sequence: CASSPRQGLQGNYGYTF. Written as DNA, the CDR3 is TGTGCCAGCTCACCACGACAGGGATTACAGGGTAACTATGGCTACACCTTC. The full variable domain, completed using reference TRBV18 and TRBJ1-2, is NAGVMQNPRHLVRRRGQEARLRCSPMKGHSHVYWYRQLPEEGLKFMVYLQKENIIDESGMPKERFSAEFPKEGPSILRIQQVVRGDSAAYFCASSPRQGLQGNYGYTFGSGTRLTVV.

The V call is TRBV3-1 (or the pseudogene TRBV3-2), the J call TRBJ2-7, with 10 bases lining up with TRBD1. The CDR3 spans 15 residues. V shed 0 bases and J 6 bases; nucleotides not matched to a gene: 5. Germline-derived CDR1 and CDR2 are LGHDT and YNNKEL (reference sequence). The CDR3 sequence: CASSQEGTGVGEQYF. CDR3 DNA: TGTGCCAGCAGCCAAGAAGGGACAGGGGTCGGCGAGCAGTACTTC.

This chain links TRBV5-4 with TRBJ2-3; 8 bases fit TRBD2. Germline loops: CDR1 SGHNT, CDR2 YYREEE (reference sequence). This CDR3 has 15 amino acids. V lost 3 bases, J lost 6 bases, and 9 bases stayed unmatched. CDR3 loop: CASSSPGLGLDTQYF. Here the CDR3 DNA reads TGTGCCAGCAGCTCTCCGGGACTAGGTCTGGATACGCAGTATTTT.

The genes are TRBV27 and TRBJ1-4; 11 bases are a match to TRBD1. Germline V lookup: CDR1 MNHEY, CDR2 SMNVEV (reference sequence). V lost 2 bases and J lost 8; bases outside the gene matches: 4. The CDR3 sequence is 15 residues long. CDR3 nucleotide sequence: TGTGCCAGCAGTTTACTGGGACAGGGGGGCGAAAAACTGTTTTTT. This translates into CASSLLGQGGEKLFF. The complete variable domain, with remaining parts taken from reference TRBV27 and TRBJ1-4, reads EAQVTQNPRYLITVTGKKLTVTCSQNMNHEYMSWYRQDPGLGLRQIYYSMNVEVTDKGDVPEGYKVSRKEKRNFPLILESPSPNQTSLYFCASSLLGQGGEKLFFGSGTQLSVL.

The rearrangement links TRBV6-5 to TRBJ1-4; perhaps TRBD1 as D (5 bases). Germline CDR1 reads MNHEY; CDR2 reads SVGAGI. With 0 bases removed from V and 4 bases from J, the gap between germline ends came to 12 bases. The CDR3 extends over 16 amino acids. The CDR3 region is CASSYSDTGLNEKLFF. In DNA form, the CDR3 reads TGTGCCAGCAGTTACTCGGATACGGGACTTAATGAAAAACTGTTTTTT.

This clone has only a few counts. This chain uses TRBV7-2 with TRBJ2-1, with 8 positions matching TRBD2. Trimming at V came to 2 bases and at J to 0 bases, leaving 6 bases not matched to a gene. Germline V gene lookup returns CDR1 SGHTA and CDR2 FQGNSA. The CDR3 length is 17 residues. CDR3 region: CASSLRLAGLSYNEQFF. The CDR3 DNA follows: TGTGCCAGCAGCTTACGGCTAGCGGGCCTCTCCTACAATGAGCAGTTCTTC.

The chain couples TRBV29-1 to TRBJ1-2; weak D call: TRBD1 (5 bases). V gave up 5 bases and J gave up 6 bases, with 10 bases separating them. Germline CDR1 reads SQVTM; CDR2 reads ANQGSEA. The CDR3 is made up of 11 amino acids. CDR3 nucleotide sequence: TGCAGCGTTCAGGGTGCGGATGGCTACACCTTC. Protein: CSVQGADGYTF.